The 20 T cell receptor beta chains below all came from one sample that was sequenced in a study of blood T cell repertoires in COVID-19. Generated by immunoSEQ multiplex PCR, the TCRdb table keeps only in-frame clones and is missing some. The table lists under 95,000 clones, 88% of them singletons. Material for sequencing was peripheral blood. These receptors came from a human donor in a cohort sampled during active COVID-19.

This clone was seen just once. This sequence joins TRBV6-5 and TRBJ1-5, with a weak D call TRBD1 (6 bases). The germline V gene encodes CDR1 MNHEY and CDR2 SVGAGI. CDR3 length: 13 amino acids. Deletions cut 5 bases from V and 5 bases from J, with 10 bases between. CDR3 DNA sequence: TGTGCCAGCAGTATGACAGGAGATCAGCCCCAGCATTTT. Translation: CASSMTGDQPQHF.

The J gene is TRBJ1-5, the V gene TRBV6-5, with a possible D match to TRBD1 (6 bases). The CDR3 contains 13 residues. CDR1 and CDR2 from the germline V gene are MNHEY and SVGAGI. V lost 7 bases to trimming and J lost 10 bases, with 17 bases between them. CDR3 in DNA: TGTGCCAGCAACTCCTTGACAGGTACCCCCCAGCATTTT. It yields the protein CASNSLTGTPQHF.

V is TRBV6-5 and J is TRBJ2-7; no clear D gene. CDR1 and CDR2 (germline): MNHEY, SVGAGI. The CDR3 spans 15 residues. Trimming took off 2 bases at V and 1 base at J, with 12 bases between the two ends. CDR3 bases: TGTGCCAGCAGTTACGGTTTTACAGAATCCTACGAGCAGTACTTC. Translated: CASSYGFTESYEQYF.

This chain connects TRBV10-3 to TRBJ1-5, with TRBD1 as a possible D gene (5 bases). The V gene lost 4 bases and the J gene lost 0 bases, with 7 bases spanning the gap. Germline assignment: CDR1 ENHRY and CDR2 SYGVKD. The length of the CDR3 is 14 residues. In nucleotides, the CDR3 is TGTGCCATCAGTGGACAGTATAGCAATCAGCCCCAGCATTTT. This codes for CAISGQYSNQPQHF.

The genes are TRBV29-1 and TRBJ1-1; weak D call: TRBD1 (5 bases). The V end lost 5 bases, the J end lost 1 base, and 14 bases lay between the germline ends. Per the germline V gene, CDR1 is SQVTM and CDR2 is ANQGSEA. The CDR3 is 14 residues long. The CDR3 DNA reads TGCAGCGTTACAGGCCACGAGAAGAACACTGAAGCTTTCTTT. Translation: CSVTGHEKNTEAFF. The full variable domain, completed using reference TRBV29-1 and TRBJ1-1, is SAVISQKPSRDICQRGTSLTIQCQVDSQVTMMFWYRQQPGQSLTLIATANQGSEATYESGFVIDKFPISRPNLTFSTLTVSNMSPEDSSIYLCSVTGHEKNTEAFFGQGTRLTVV.

This chain uses TRBV24-1 with TRBJ2-3; D is perhaps TRBD1 (6 bases). The CDR3 length is 16 residues. Germline V CDR1 and CDR2: KGHDR, SFDVKD. The V and J ends lost 5 bases and 0 bases respectively, with 14 bases between them. DNA of the CDR3: TGTGCCACCAGTGGACTTGGACAGACCAGCACAGATACGCAGTATTTT. The encoded protein is CATSGLGQTSTDTQYF.

The gene calls are TRBV27 and TRBJ2-7; 8 positions match TRBD1. The CDR3 is 13 residues long. J was trimmed by 5 bases and V by 7 bases; bases with no gene match: 7. The germline gives CDR1 MNHEY, CDR2 SMNVEV (reference sequence). CDR3 sequence (DNA): TGTGCCAGCACGAGGACAGGGTACCACGAGCAGTACTTC. Amino acids: CASTRTGYHEQYF.

The genes are TRBV10-3 and TRBJ2-7; D is ambiguous. Germline V lookup: CDR1 ENHRY, CDR2 SYGVKD. This CDR3 is built from 16 residues. Trimming left V 7 bases short and J 0 bases short, with 19 bases between. The CDR3 DNA reads TGTGCCATCAAAGCCCACGTTGGCGGAAACTCCTACGAGCAGTACTTC. This encodes CAIKAHVGGNSYEQYF.

The chain recombines TRBV11-1 with TRBJ2-5, with 8 positions matching TRBD1. Germline CDR1 reads SGHAT; CDR2 reads FQDESV (reference sequence). The CDR3 runs 15 residues. V lost 0 bases, J lost 5 bases, and 5 bases stayed unmatched. The CDR3 region is CASSLAAQGVETQYF. The CDR3 nucleotides are TGTGCCAGCAGCTTAGCGGCACAGGGGGTGGAGACCCAGTACTTC.

This clone was counted once. The chain employs TRBV19 and TRBJ2-7; 9 positions match TRBD1. The length of the CDR3 is 13 residues. Germline trimming cut 7 bases from V and 2 bases from J; bases unmatched to any gene: 3. From germline, CDR1 is LNHDA and CDR2 SQIVND (reference sequence). CDR3 DNA: TGTGCCAGTATGAGACAGGGGGCCTACGAGCAGTACTTC. Amino acids: CASMRQGAYEQYF.

This chain links TRBV7-2 with TRBJ2-7; a weak D match, TRBD1 (5 bases). Trimming removed 5 bases from V and 4 bases from J, with 15 bases in between. The germline CDR1 and CDR2 sequences are SGHTA and FQGNSA. The CDR3 is made up of 14 amino acids. The CDR3 loop reads CASSHDRYRYEQYF. The CDR3 coding sequence is TGTGCCAGCAGCCACGACAGATATCGATACGAGCAGTACTTC.

This chain links TRBV27 with TRBJ2-2; no clear D. The germline V gene has CDR1 MNHEY and CDR2 SMNVEV (reference sequence). Trimming stripped 4 bases from V and 6 bases from J, with 9 bases between. This CDR3 spans 13 amino acids. The DNA for the CDR3 is TGTGCCAGCAGTTCTTCTAGAGCCGGGGAGCTGTTTTTT. This translates into CASSSSRAGELFF.

The rearrangement uses TRBV28 and TRBJ1-1, with D unresolved. Trimming removed 7 bases at V and 1 base at J, with 10 bases between. The CDR3 is 13 amino acids. CDR1 and CDR2 from the germline V gene are MDHEN and SYDVKM. This chain's CDR3 is CASKKGGNTEAFF. CDR3 sequence (DNA): TGTGCCAGCAAAAAGGGAGGGAACACTGAAGCTTTCTTT. Full variable domain (rest looked up from reference TRBV28 and TRBJ1-1): DVKVTQSSRYLVKRTGEKVFLECVQDMDHENMFWYRQDPGLGLRLIYFSYDVKMKEKGDIPEGYSVSREKKERFSLILESASTNQTSMYLCASKKGGNTEAFFGQGTRLTVV.

V and J are TRBV29-1 and TRBJ2-1; TRBD1 aligns across 7 bases. CDR1 is SQVTM and CDR2 is ANQGSEA in the germline V gene. V was pared by 6 bases and J by 5 bases, with 10 bases of the junction left unmatched. The CDR3 covers 14 residues. CDR3 sequence (DNA): TGCAGCGTCCCTCCGGGACAGATTAACAATGAGCAGTTCTTC. This gives the protein CSVPPGQINNEQFF.

This sequence joins TRBV19 and TRBJ2-5; D possibly corresponds to TRBD2 (5 bases). This CDR3 is built from 14 residues. Germline CDR1 is LNHDA and CDR2 is SQIVND (reference sequence). The V gene lost 5 bases and the J gene lost 5 bases, with 15 bases spanning the gap. CDR3 sequence: CASSSEGRWETQYF. CDR3 DNA: TGTGCCAGTAGTTCAGAGGGTCGTTGGGAGACCCAGTACTTC.

The CDR3 DNA follows: TGTGCCAGCAGTTACAACAGGGCGAGCTCCTACGAGCAGTACTTC. It codes for CASSYNRASSYEQYF. The chain employs TRBV6-5 and TRBJ2-7, with D possibly matching TRBD1 (6 bases). Trimming took off 2 bases at V and 0 bases at J, with 11 bases between the two ends. Germline V gives CDR1 MNHEY, CDR2 SVGAGI. CDR3 length: 15 residues.

The chain is built from TRBV5-1 and TRBJ2-1, with 9 positions matching TRBD1. Germline V gene data show CDR1 as SGHRS and CDR2 as YFSETQ. The CDR3 loop spans 15 amino acids. The ends lost 0 bases at V and 8 bases at J; junction bases unmatched: 6. The CDR3 DNA is TGCGCCAGCAGCTTGGCTCTTACAGGGGGCCATGAGCAGTTCTTC. Its protein is CASSLALTGGHEQFF.

The chain couples TRBV6-6 to TRBJ2-5, with 9 positions matching TRBD1. V was clipped by 2 bases and J by 3 bases; unmatched bases: 7. The CDR3 length is 16 residues. Germline assignment: CDR1 MNHNY and CDR2 SVGAGI (reference sequence). In nucleotides, the CDR3 is TGTGCCAGCAGTTACCGAGGGACAGGGACCAAAGAGACCCAGTACTTC. Translation: CASSYRGTGTKETQYF.

The rearrangement links TRBV24-1 to TRBJ2-2, with TRBD2 identical over 10 bases. Germline V gene lookup returns CDR1 KGHDR and CDR2 SFDVKD. Trimming at V came to 2 bases and at J to 4 bases, leaving 6 bases not matched to a gene. The CDR3 covers 17 residues. This CDR3 is CATSDWSGGGGTGELFF. The CDR3 DNA follows: TGTGCCACCAGTGATTGGAGCGGGGGGGGCGGCACCGGGGAGCTGTTTTTT.

This clone was recorded once. The chain is built from TRBV7-9 and TRBJ2-3; 7 bases line up with TRBD1. Germline trimming cut 5 bases from V and 3 bases from J; bases unmatched to any gene: 11. CDR3 size: 16 residues. CDR1 and CDR2 from the germline V gene are SEHNR and FQNEAQ (reference sequence). CDR3 residues: CASSTRQGGTTDTQYF. CDR3 nucleotides: TGTGCCAGCAGCACCCGACAGGGTGGGACAACAGATACGCAGTATTTT.